Ten or more counts support the clone carrying this T cell receptor (beta chain). This record belongs to a study of T cells in Graves' hyperthyroidism and ophthalmopathy. The germline V gene has CDR1 GTSNPN and CDR2 SVGIG (reference sequence). The germline V and J ends were trimmed by 4 bases and 8 bases, with 20 bases remaining between them. This CDR3 comprises 14 residues. It was RNA transcripts that yielded the amplified TCR beta CDR3 regions. HTBI primers drove first-round RT-PCR of the TCR CDR3. In TCRdb, the multiplex PCR reads were re-called with MiXCR into one record per CDR3 protein. The repertoire holds a few hundred thousand distinct CDR3 sequences, with roughly 15% as singletons.

What was sequenced was blood. The source of this sequence is a woman aged 18-35 years with Graves' ophthalmopathy. The V gene is TRBV30, the J gene TRBJ1-2; unclear D gene. The CDR3 DNA follows: TGTGCCTGGAACTTGGTCGTGCGGAACGGGGGCTACACCTTC. Residues: CAWNLVVRNGGYTF.